This TCR beta chain was documented in a study of cytomegalovirus exposure and HLA in healthy donors (dated by TCRdb to the late 2010s). Notes on the research overall: In an earlier analysis of around 540 of the donors, roughly 300 Gb of sequence data and 90 million to 120 million unique TCR beta sequences from about 180 million T cells were reported. The later analysis used no new phenotypic data to find candidate immune exposures, relying instead on TCR beta sequences and their occurrence across donors. To decide whether each TCR beta V gene segment behaved as functional or pseudogenic, an earlier analysis of approximately 620 of the donors relied on high-throughput TCR beta sequencing. Donor age, sex, ethnicity and CMV serostatus were compiled alongside the repertoire data. An early release that covered fewer than 750 HLA-typed donors contained 300 to 350 gigabases of sequencing data and 65 million to 100 million unique TCR sequences. Among a few hundred genotyped donors of the cohort, an average of approximately 250,000 unique TCR beta nucleotide sequences were sequenced per donor, about a sixth of them non-productive. In a later genetic analysis, genome-wide SNP genotypes for about 65% of the roughly 670 donors were used, and that subset was treated as a discovery cohort. Roughly 5 DR-DQ haplotypes were handled as single units for association and clustering because linkage in the cohort was strong. All discovery cohort repertoires had been generated on a single sequencing platform. A later analysis re-analyzed previously published TCR beta repertoires from 666 donors and added high-resolution HLA genotyping to study TCR occurrence patterns. The T cell repertoires of 666 subjects were profiled by immunosequencing and related to cytomegalovirus serostatus. The genetic ancestry cluster associated with self-reported Caucasian donors included about 84% of the approximately 400 genotyped donors. The number of typed donors differed by locus: about 620-640 for A, B, C, DRB1 and DQB1; 522 for DQA1; some 590 for DPA1; and about 450 for DPB1. To predict cytomegalovirus infection status, the study brought together high-throughput TCR immunosequencing, statistical association of individual TCRs with disease status, and machine learning. Both class I and class II loci were covered by HLA typing, at four-digit resolution. Along with the 666-subject first cohort, a separate validation cohort of over a hundred different subjects was used. The study aimed to test whether cataloging public T cell receptors could reveal signatures of past pathogen exposure.

This clone showed up just a few times. It lacks a known antigen. Base quality data are lacking; no much larger clone is found one base away. General conclusions and limits of the study: Most TCR sequences were observed very rarely across donors, whereas some public TCRs were present in many individuals. Only TCR beta chains were sequenced in this cohort, and the absence of alpha or paired-chain data limited detectable features. Assigning TCR associations to individual alleles was difficult when HLA alleles, especially DR and DQ, strongly co-occurred. The 87-base-pair reads could not distinguish some IMGT-functional V segments, including TRBV6-2 and TRBV6-3, so those segments were excluded. A group of highly shared sequence variants was considered likely to be a technical artifact of the sequencing pipeline. The only immune exposure information available for the cohort was CMV serostatus. Three of the identified cytomegalovirus-associated TCR beta chains were confirmed in vitro to be specific for cytomegalovirus antigens. Specific HLA alleles were associated with more than 15,000 TCR beta sequences at a false discovery rate of 0.05 in a later analysis. The authors suggested that the approach could potentially be generalized to other disease states and immunological phenotypes. Compared with the roughly 710-donor mean, donors in an Asian-associated ancestry cluster had fewer N-insertions in productive TCRs, according to a later genetic analysis. A later genetic analysis associated a missense DCLRE1C variant with V-gene and J-gene trimming of TCR beta chains, and an independent cohort replicated the association. The classifier was reported to diagnose cytomegalovirus status with high specificity and sensitivity in both the original cohort and the validation cohort. A later analysis found that HLA-associated TCR beta chains were more clonally expanded and had lower generation probabilities than equally common non-associated chains. Sequencing depth was assumed to be roughly uniform across donors in the presence/absence analyses, though that assumption may not hold. A total of fewer than 200 TCR beta chains were listed by the study as associated with cytomegalovirus. HLA typing was unavailable for some donors at each locus, so association tests used only the typed subset. A later analysis reported that several top co-occurrence clusters appeared linked to parvovirus B19, influenza, CMV and Epstein-Barr virus. According to a later analysis, most CMV-associated TCR beta chains appeared to be HLA-restricted, and the HLA associations seemed to be driven largely by CMV exposure. In an earlier analysis of approximately 590 of the donors, most TCR beta V segments appeared in productive rearrangements about 87% or about 30% of the time, broadly matching IMGT annotations. Because counts were too low, fewer than 20 rarely observed V segments, including chromosome 9 orphons, were excluded from the earlier analysis of roughly 580 of the donors. In a later analysis, the rate of TCR association differed among HLA loci, with DRB1 alleles having the most associated TCRs and HLA-C alleles having the fewest. A further reported finding was that TCR beta sequences accurately predicted the HLA-A and HLA-B alleles for most subjects in the first cohort. Correlated functional status among segregating V segments might reflect linkage disequilibrium, but an unknown experimental factor could not be ruled out.

The cohort was made up of 666 healthy bone marrow donors. Cohort members were all nominally healthy when sampled, although unrecorded immune exposures were likely present. The donor tested CMV seronegative and was one of the 352 seronegative cohort members. Every donor gave a peripheral blood sample, and the peripheral blood mononuclear cells from that sample were used for TCR beta sequencing. The Qiagen DNeasy Blood Extraction Kit was used to extract genomic DNA from the blood cell samples. Library construction relied on the immunoSEQ multiplex PCR assay. A mixture of 60 forward primers for TCR Vbeta segments and 13 reverse primers for TCR Jbeta segments was used in the multiplex PCR. A multiplex PCR assay on genomic DNA amplified the CDR3 region of rearranged TCR beta genes. On the Illumina HiSeq System, the amplified TCR beta libraries were sequenced as 87-base-pair reads. For the original study's pipeline: A later analysis tallied approximately 87 million unique TCR beta chains across the 700 or so repertoires, and approximately 12 million of those chains were shared by two or more donors. Raw reads were error-corrected and collapsed into unique sequences by a nearest-neighbor algorithm in which closely related sequences were merged to remove PCR and sequencing errors. V, D and J gene segments were assigned by aligning CDR3 sequences to IMGT reference sequences. For a sequence to be retained, a match of at least six nucleotides to both a V gene segment and a J gene segment was required. A rearrangement counted as productive if the CDR3 had no stop codons and remained in frame with V and J, and every other rearrangement counted as non-productive. Following IMGT convention, CDR3 was defined as the stretch from the second conserved V-encoded cysteine up to the conserved J-encoded phenylalanine. Sequences without an unambiguous match to a single V gene segment were excluded from the earlier analysis of a few hundred of the donors. An earlier analysis of a few hundred of the donors classified V segments as functional when productive rearrangements were above 56.7% and as segregating when the standard deviation between donors was above 5%. A statistical classification framework was built to diagnose cytomegalovirus status from the catalog of TCR beta chain sequences. A later analysis assigned V and J genes by comparing TCR nucleotide sequences with IMGT/GENE-DB human TR gene sequences. Using the TCRdist pipeline, a later analysis assigned CDR3 sequences along with most-parsimonious VDJ recombination scenarios. A later analysis defined each TCR beta chain by its CDR3 amino acid sequence plus V-gene family, and excluded reads lacking a unique V-gene family. As a way to deal with suspected cross-contamination and a sequencing artifact, a later analysis dropped 450 to 600 nucleotide sequences that were highly shared and had low generation probability. For each public chain, a later analysis derived a clonal expansion index from normalized ranks of inferred template counts within each repertoire. In a later analysis, generation probabilities were computed with a VDJ recombination model fitted to out-of-frame rearrangements, and the resulting probabilities were checked against IGoR. A later analysis scored TCR-TCR, TCR-HLA and TCR-CMV co-occurrence with hypergeometric tests, applying a repertoire-size bias correction to TCR pairs. To estimate false discovery rates, a later analysis permuted the HLA or CMV assignments 20 times. In a later analysis, co-occurring TCRs were grouped with DBSCAN, and TCRdist sequence similarity was added when clustering was performed within HLA-allele-positive subsets. Co-occurrence clustering excluded repertoires with fewer than 30,000 or more than 120,000 public chains, plus five with anomalous nucleotide sharing. The source is immuneACCESS, and TCRdb retained only in-frame sequences with V and J called. Part of the clones is not carried over; for the studies checked, unresolved V genes explain less than half of this, and the remainder is unexplained. V and J calls and clone size come straight from that table; D and trimming were deduced from the DNA. The sample data list about 140,000 clones, and roughly 86% of these were observed just once. Around 0.54% of the sample is in the top ten clones.

The V and J ends are trimmed by 2 bases and 0 bases, leaving 16 bases between them. The CDR3 measures 17 amino acids from cysteine to phenylalanine. Only the CDR3 region is kept as DNA, spanning 51 bases read in frame from base 1. CDR1 and CDR2, per the germline V gene, are MRHNA and SNTAGT. The chain uses TRBV6-4 and TRBJ1-2; the D gene is unclear. The sequenced sample was PBMCs. This sequence was found in a woman aged 40 to 50 in good health and CMV-seronegative. For the CDR3, the sequence is CASSDPSKDFPNYGYTF. The nucleotides are TGTGCCAGCAGTGACCCGAGCAAGGACTTCCCTAACTATGGCTACACCTTC.